This TCR beta chain is drawn from a study of cytomegalovirus exposure and HLA in healthy donors. Findings and caveats of the study: Presence/absence results assume similar sequencing depth per donor, which may not hold. Later analysis identified several of the most significant clusters that appeared linked to common viral pathogens. The classifier, whose performance was assessed in both the original and validation cohorts, reportedly diagnosed cytomegalovirus status with high specificity and sensitivity.

Notes on this clone: The antigen is unknown.

PCR primers comprised 60 Vbeta and 13 Jbeta primers. Using immunoSEQ multiplex PCR, the repertoire was profiled, and TCRdb retains in-frame clones only, with some absent. Of about 130,000 clones listed, approximately 78% were seen once; the top ten hold around 6.4%. The sequence derives from a middle-aged woman in good health and CMV-seropositive. Source material: PBMCs.

The CDR3 is CASKGLQDQPQHF. The DNA of the CDR3 is TGTGCCAGTAAGGGTCTACAGGATCAGCCCCAGCATTTT. V is TRBV19 and J is TRBJ1-5; perhaps TRBD1 as D (5 bases). V lost 7 bases to trimming and J lost 5 bases, with 12 bases between them. This CDR3 has 13 residues. From germline, CDR1 is LNHDA and CDR2 SQIVND (reference sequence).